This TCR beta chain was profiled in a study of OX40 agonist ivuxolimab in advanced cancers. Sequenced by immunoSEQ multiplex PCR; TCRdb stores in-frame clones only, minus some. The sample gives about 68,000 clones, 75% to 85% of which show up once; about 1.7% is in the top ten. Germline V gene data show CDR1 as MDHEN and CDR2 as SYDVKM. After removal of 6 bases from V and 6 bases from J, the junction contained 7 bases not matched to a gene. The CDR3 runs 14 residues. As concerns this clone: What it binds is unknown.

Findings and caveats of the study: The antigens recognized by the expanded peripheral T cells, that is their antigen specificity, were not determined. Relative to CD4+, CD8+ T cells held more expanded clones on average.

V gene TRBV28 combines with J gene TRBJ2-2, with 7 bases identical to TRBD1. Sequenced material: CD4+ or CD8+ T cells sorted from blood, taken in a trial of the OX40 agonist ivuxolimab. The TCR originated in an adult with an advanced solid tumor such as melanoma, head and neck, liver or kidney cancer. CDR3 in amino acids: CASRGDRDAGELFF. The CDR3 coding sequence is TGTGCCAGCAGGGGAGACAGGGACGCCGGGGAGCTGTTTTTT. The whole variable domain, filled in from reference TRBV28 and TRBJ2-2, reads DVKVTQSSRYLVKRTGEKVFLECVQDMDHENMFWYRQDPGLGLRLIYFSYDVKMKEKGDIPEGYSVSREKKERFSLILESASTNQTSMYLCASRGDRDAGELFFGEGSRLTVL.